This T cell receptor (beta chain) was captured by sequencing in a study of cytomegalovirus exposure and HLA in healthy donors. Trimming pared 0 bases from V and 7 bases from J, leaving 18 bases between. The CDR3 runs 16 residues. CDR1 PRHDT and CDR2 FYEKMQ come from the germline V gene (reference sequence). PCR was performed using 60 Vbeta and 13 Jbeta primers. Sequenced by immunoSEQ multiplex PCR; TCRdb stores in-frame clones only, minus some. The sample yields 120,000 to 150,000 clones, roughly four fifths seen once. The V gene is TRBV13, the J gene TRBJ1-2, with a weak D call TRBD1 (6 bases). This clonotype originated in a middle-aged woman in good health and CMV-seronegative. Sequencing was carried out using PBMCs. The CDR3 coding sequence is TGTGCCAGCAGCTTAGGCAGCGGGACAAGGCTAAGTGGCTACACCTTC. It specifies CASSLGSGTRLSGYTF.